This TCR beta chain was sequenced in a study of T cell responses to AZD1222 COVID-19 vaccine. Whole-study context: Pooled in the analysis were second doses at about 4 or about 12 weeks.

General observations from the study: The study found vaccine-associated CD4 TCRs spanning spike, dominant at 160-218 and 743-854. After the peak T cell response, and only then, were repertoires sampled. Receipt of two AZD1222 doses was followed by a rise in Spike-specific TCR breadth and depth.

Only in-frame clones appear in the TCRdb table, and some are missing; sequencing was by immunoSEQ multiplex PCR. Of over 95,000 clones in the sample, about 83% were seen once. This CDR3 is 14 amino acids long. Germline CDR1 reads ENHRY; CDR2 reads SYGVKD. Points on this clone: Its antigen is not known. A junction boundary mismatches the germline segment, possibly from a read error.

The sequence derives from an adult in good health. Sequencing was performed on peripheral blood, taken on day 0 of AZD1222 vaccination. The rearrangement uses TRBV10-3 and TRBJ2-7; 9 nucleotides line up with TRBD2. The CDR3 bases are TGTGCCATCAGTGAAAGCGGGAGGTCCTCCGAGCAGTACTTC. Protein: CAISESGRSSEQYF.